These T cell receptor beta chains were read from a single sample in a study of T cell responses to AZD1222 COVID-19 vaccine. Some clones are missing from TCRdb's copy, which holds only in-frame ones; the method was immunoSEQ multiplex PCR. The sample lists 100,000 to 150,000 clones, 84% occurring once. The material sequenced was peripheral blood, taken 28 days after the second AZD1222 dose. These receptors originate from an adult who received the AZD1222 COVID-19 vaccine. Both conserved end residues are trimmed from each CDR3.

J: TRBJ2-2
length: 16
V: TRBV5-4
CDR3: ASSRWRTGGAGTGELF

J: TRBJ1-2
length: 11
V: TRBV6-2/TRBV6-3
CDR3: ASSKGHLYGYT

J: TRBJ1-2
length: 10
V: TRBV6-2/TRBV6-3
CDR3: ASSYRGDGYT

J: TRBJ1-2
length: 12
V: TRBV27
CDR3: ASSFTRGPYGYT

J: TRBJ1-5
length: 13
V: TRBV5-1
CDR3: ASSPGGARNQPQH

J: TRBJ2-7
length: 13
V: TRBV7-2
CDR3: ASSFSGGNYEEQY

J: TRBJ1-4
length: 10
V: TRBV19
CDR3: ARPGRSEKLF

J: TRBJ2-5
length: 14
V: TRBV24-1
CDR3: ATSHTSGGAQETQY

J: TRBJ2-2
length: 14
V: TRBV9
CDR3: ASGPRGGQGTGELF

J: TRBJ1-2
length: 11
V: TRBV29-1
CDR3: SVLSQGLQGYT

J: TRBJ2-5
length: 11
V: TRBV9
CDR3: ASSAQTAGTQY

J: TRBJ2-2
length: 9
V: TRBV19
CDR3: ASSAYGELF

J: TRBJ1-5
length: 11
V: TRBV10-1
CDR3: ATSRSGNQPQH

J: TRBJ1-1
length: 11
V: TRBV14
CDR3: ASSQNPGTEAF

J: TRBJ2-2
length: 14
V: TRBV5-1
CDR3: ASSLAGTGPPGELF

J: TRBJ1-6
length: 16
V: TRBV27
CDR3: ASTTTRGGEVHNSPLH

J: TRBJ2-3
length: 14
V: TRBV9
CDR3: ASSPPTTPSTDTQY

J: TRBJ1-3
length: 12
V: TRBV7-2
CDR3: ASSGGGSLRTIY

J: TRBJ2-2
length: 13
V: TRBV10-3
CDR3: AISRESLGTGELF

J: TRBJ2-2
length: 10
V: TRBV10-2
CDR3: ASTLLAGELF

J: TRBJ2-4
length: 11
V: TRBV5-8
CDR3: ASSLHAQNIQY